This is a list of T cell receptor beta chains from one sample in a study of T cells in Graves' hyperthyroidism and ophthalmopathy. Each CDR3 protein is one row after TCRdb ran MiXCR on the multiplex PCR reads. The data hold approximately 620,000 distinct CDR3 sequences, with roughly 14% observed a single time. Material for sequencing was blood. Receptors originate from a woman between 25 and 40 years old with Graves' hyperthyroidism that later progressed to Graves' ophthalmopathy. CDR3s include the opening cysteine and the closing phenylalanine or tryptophan. D genes are given only for firm matches. Size values are once, few and many counts, or a class for expanded clones, and some rows have none.

D gene	clone size	V gene	J gene	CDR3 protein	CDR3 DNA
-	few	TRBV11-2	TRBJ2-3	CASSSDGPPDTQYF	TGTGCCAGCAGCTCGGACGGACCCCCAGATACGCAGTATTTT
-	-	TRBV20-1	TRBJ1-1	CSAPQGAYPEAFF	TGCAGTGCTCCCCAGGGAGCTTACCCTGAAGCTTTCTTT
TRBD2	many	TRBV10-3	TRBJ2-5	CAISGSSGRAQETQYF	TGTGCCATCAGCGGCAGCAGCGGGAGGGCGCAAGAGACCCAGTACTTC
-	-	TRBV6-1	TRBJ2-7	CASSPYSRGTYEQYF	TGTGCCAGCAGTCCCTATTCCCGGGGCACCTACGAGCAGTACTTC
TRBD1	many	TRBV10-3	TRBJ2-6	CAISENGTGGANVLTF	TGTGCCATCAGTGAAAATGGGACAGGGGGGGCCAACGTCCTGACTTTC
-	few	TRBV4-1	TRBJ1-5	CASSQDLQGDQPQHF	TGCGCCAGCAGCCAAGACCTACAGGGTGATCAGCCCCAGCATTTT
-	many	TRBV29-1	TRBJ2-5	CSVAGMETQYF	TGCAGCGTTGCGGGGATGGAGACCCAGTACTTC
TRBD2	many	TRBV11-2	TRBJ2-2	CASSSSGGTGELFF	TGTGCCAGCAGCTCTAGCGGGGGCACCGGGGAGCTGTTTTTT
-	few	TRBV6-1	TRBJ2-1	CASSEELWASSYNEQFF	TGTGCCAGCAGTGAAGAACTTTGGGCCTCCTCCTACAATGAGCAGTTCTTC
-	few	TRBV6-2/TRBV6-3	TRBJ2-5	CASTKQETQYF	TGTGCCAGCACCAAACAAGAGACCCAGTACTTC
-	many	TRBV5-1	TRBJ2-7	CASSLGTGGDYEQYF	TGCGCCAGCAGCTTGGGGACAGGAGGGGACTACGAGCAGTACTTC
TRBD1	few	TRBV20-1	TRBJ2-7	CSVTSPGQGASEQYF	TGCAGTGTGACATCTCCGGGACAGGGGGCATCCGAGCAGTACTTC
-	many	TRBV20-1	TRBJ1-4	CSAREPADEKLFF	TGCAGTGCTAGAGAGCCGGCAGACGAAAAACTGTTTTTT
-	many	TRBV15	TRBJ2-5	CATSMRVGSETQYF	TGTGCCACCAGCATGAGAGTGGGTTCCGAGACCCAGTACTTC
-	many	TRBV7-2	TRBJ2-5	CASSSTLGQETQYF	TGTGCCAGCAGCTCCACCTTGGGACAAGAGACCCAGTACTTC
TRBD1	few	TRBV5-1	TRBJ2-3	CASSLGDRGPADTQYF	TGCGCCAGCAGCTTGGGGGACAGGGGGCCTGCAGATACGCAGTATTTT
-	many	TRBV7-9	TRBJ1-2	CASSLFLGPPNYGYTF	TGTGCCAGCAGCTTATTCCTTGGGCCTCCTAACTATGGCTACACCTTC
-	many	TRBV5-5	TRBJ1-2	CASSLLASRDYGYTF	TGTGCCAGCAGCTTGTTGGCCAGTCGGGACTATGGCTACACCTTC
-	-	TRBV30	TRBJ1-1	CACDRWANTEAFF	TGTGCCTGCGATCGTTGGGCGAACACTGAAGCTTTCTTT
-	many	TRBV9	TRBJ1-5	CASSVAGNSNQPQHF	TGTGCCAGCAGCGTAGCGGGGAATAGCAATCAGCCCCAGCATTTT
TRBD1	many	TRBV30	TRBJ2-6	CAWSLDRETGANVLTF	TGTGCCTGGAGTTTAGACAGGGAAACTGGGGCCAACGTCCTGACTTTC
-	many	TRBV4-3	TRBJ1-2	CASSQDQVPSRGYTF	TGCGCCAGCAGCCAAGATCAAGTGCCCTCCCGGGGCTACACCTTC
TRBD2	many	TRBV7-8	TRBJ2-1	CASSLAWEGYNEQFF	TGTGCCAGCAGCCTGGCCTGGGAGGGATACAATGAGCAGTTCTTC
-	many	TRBV12-3/TRBV12-4	TRBJ1-1	CASSLGVSKGAFF	TGTGCCAGCAGTTTAGGGGTTTCAAAGGGAGCTTTCTTT
-	many	TRBV2	TRBJ2-2	CASRTQGNTGELFF	TGTGCCAGCAGGACACAGGGGAACACCGGGGAGCTGTTTTTT
TRBD2	many	TRBV6-2/TRBV6-3	TRBJ2-1	CASRERLAVYNEQFF	TGTGCCAGCAGAGAAAGACTAGCAGTCTACAATGAGCAGTTCTTC
TRBD1	-	TRBV2	TRBJ2-3	CASSVRGTLGQDADTQYF	TGTGCCAGCAGCGTACGCGGTACACTGGGACAGGATGCAGATACGCAGTATTTT
-	-	TRBV4-2	TRBJ2-1	CASSSRTSGAYNEQFF	TGTGCCAGCAGCTCGAGGACTTCTGGCGCCTACAATGAGCAGTTCTTC
TRBD1	many	TRBV20-1	TRBJ2-1	CSAKGGDSYNEQFF	TGCAGTGCTAAAGGGGGCGATTCCTACAATGAGCAGTTCTTC
TRBD2	-	TRBV20-1	TRBJ2-1	CSARRVAGGGNEQFF	TGCAGTGCTAGAAGGGTAGCGGGAGGCGGGAATGAGCAGTTCTTC
-	-	TRBV6-4	TRBJ2-5	CASIMTRQPQETQYF	TGTGCCAGCATCATGACTCGACAGCCCCAAGAGACCCAGTACTTC
-	many	TRBV6-2/TRBV6-3	TRBJ2-7	CASSYRFYEQYF	TGTGCCAGCAGTTACCGGTTCTACGAGCAGTACTTC
-	many	TRBV6-2/TRBV6-3	TRBJ2-6	CASSYVKDSTYSGANVLTF	TGTGCCAGCAGTTACGTGAAGGACAGCACCTACTCTGGGGCCAACGTCCTGACTTTC
-	few	TRBV19	TRBJ2-5	CANTNWGTQYF	TGTGCCAATACAAATTGGGGGACCCAGTACTTC
TRBD1	few	TRBV18	TRBJ1-2	CASSQGQTYGYTF	TGTGCCAGCTCGCAGGGACAGACCTATGGCTACACCTTC
-	few	TRBV7-3	TRBJ2-1	CASSETAGEQFF	TGTGCCAGCAGCGAGACCGCGGGTGAGCAGTTCTTC
TRBD1	many	TRBV6-1	TRBJ1-1	CASSLSPMTGKVGAFF	TGTGCCAGCAGTTTATCGCCGATGACAGGGAAGGTAGGAGCTTTCTTT
-	many	TRBV6-1	TRBJ2-7	CASSLLWERPYEQYF	TGTGCCAGCAGCCTGCTTTGGGAGCGGCCCTACGAGCAGTACTTC
-	many	TRBV6-5	TRBJ1-2	CASSYPPDNSIQPAYTF	TGTGCCAGCAGTTACCCACCAGATAATAGTATCCAACCGGCTTACACCTTC
TRBD1	many	TRBV3-1	TRBJ2-3	CASSQQGVDTQYF	TGTGCCAGCAGCCAACAGGGGGTAGATACGCAGTATTTT
TRBD1	many	TRBV19	TRBJ1-5	CASTDGTGVRQPQHF	TGTGCCAGTACCGATGGGACAGGAGTACGGCAGCCCCAGCATTTT
-	few	TRBV28	TRBJ2-7	CASIGTSGEQYF	TGTGCCAGCATAGGGACATCGGGCGAGCAGTACTTC
-	few	TRBV20-1	TRBJ1-2	CSATPGTTYGYTF	TGCAGTGCAACTCCGGGCACAACCTATGGCTACACCTTC